These T cell receptor beta chains were read from a single sample in a study of control samples from healthy donors and cancer patients. The protocol was immunoSEQ multiplex PCR, while the TCRdb copy is restricted to in-frame clones and leaves out a portion. The sample yields about 130,000 clones, about 94% seen once. Sequencing was done on a sample of PBMCs. These receptors were obtained from a man aged 55 to 70 with colorectal cancer. The CDR3 runs from the conserved cysteine through the conserved F or W. The D gene is left open where the match is weak. For some rows the clone size is stated as once, few or many, or as a class when expanded; others skip it.

J,D,size,V,CDR3,DNA
TRBJ2-3,NA,NA,TRBV4-1,CASSRTGGSTDTQYF,TGCGCCAGCAGCCGGACCGGGGGTAGCACAGATACGCAGTATTTT
TRBJ1-2,TRBD1,NA,TRBV6-2/TRBV6-3,CASSSPGDRRYGYTF,TGTGCCAGCAGTTCCCCCGGGGACAGGCGCTATGGCTACACCTTC
TRBJ1-3,TRBD1,NA,TRBV15,CATSRDNKGQGYTIYF,TGTGCCACCAGCAGAGATAATAAGGGACAGGGTTACACCATATATTTT
TRBJ2-2,NA,once,TRBV7-2,CASSLGGPANTGELFF,TGTGCCAGCAGCTTAGGGGGCCCCGCGAACACCGGGGAGCTGTTTTTT
TRBJ1-1,TRBD1,NA,TRBV19,CASSSTGQEIMSTEAFF,TGTGCCAGTAGTAGCACGGGACAGGAGATCATGAGCACTGAAGCTTTCTTT
TRBJ1-2,TRBD1,NA,TRBV11-1,CASSLQGADYGYTF,TGTGCCAGCAGCCTACAGGGGGCGGACTATGGCTACACCTTC
TRBJ1-4,TRBD1,NA,TRBV5-1,CASSLQGRDEKLFF,TGCGCCAGCAGCTTACAGGGGAGGGATGAAAAACTGTTTTTT
TRBJ2-1,NA,NA,TRBV6-1,CASSERTSSSSYNEQFF,TGTGCCAGCAGTGAAAGAACTAGCTCGAGCTCCTACAATGAGCAGTTCTTC
TRBJ1-2,TRBD1,few,TRBV4-3,CASSQLTGASYGYTF,TGCGCCAGCAGCCAACTGACAGGGGCCTCCTATGGCTACACCTTC
TRBJ1-2,NA,NA,TRBV7-2,CASSSTGYGYTF,TGTGCCAGCAGCTCCACCGGCTATGGCTACACCTTC
TRBJ1-4,NA,NA,TRBV6-5,CASRGGLTTNEKLFF,TGTGCCAGTCGGGGGGGGCTAACCACTAATGAAAAACTGTTTTTT
TRBJ2-3,NA,once,TRBV11-2,CASSFAPGDTQYF,TGTGCCAGCAGCTTTGCCCCCGGAGATACGCAGTATTTT
TRBJ1-1,NA,NA,TRBV6-6,CATDGTIEAFF,TGTGCCACGGATGGGACGATTGAAGCTTTCTTT
TRBJ2-5,NA,NA,TRBV20-1,CSATDETQYF,TGCAGTGCCACCGACGAGACCCAGTACTTC
TRBJ1-2,NA,NA,TRBV5-1,CASSPGGENYGYTF,TGCGCCAGCAGCCCGGGGGGTGAGAACTATGGCTACACCTTC
TRBJ2-7,TRBD1,NA,TRBV5-8,CASIGTGRGGEQYF,TGTGCCAGCATAGGGACAGGGAGGGGGGGCGAGCAGTACTTC
TRBJ1-5,NA,NA,TRBV10-3,CAISEGGNQPQHF,TGTGCCATCAGTGAGGGGGGTAATCAGCCCCAGCATTTT
TRBJ1-2,TRBD1,NA,TRBV29-1,CSVWDRGGYGYTF,TGCAGCGTTTGGGACAGGGGGGGCTATGGCTACACCTTC
TRBJ1-4,NA,NA,TRBV18,CASSPRRGGDEKLFF,TGTGCCAGCTCACCAAGGAGGGGAGGAGATGAAAAACTGTTTTTT
TRBJ2-5,TRBD1,NA,TRBV5-1,CASSWGQLKETQYF,TGCGCCAGCAGCTGGGGACAGCTAAAAGAGACCCAGTACTTC
TRBJ1-5,NA,NA,TRBV9,CASSVGDSNQPQHF,TGTGCCAGCAGCGTAGGGGATAGCAATCAGCCCCAGCATTTT
TRBJ1-4,TRBD1,NA,TRBV6-1,CASSKETGLATNEKLFF,TGTGCCAGCAGTAAAGAGACAGGGCTTGCAACTAATGAAAAACTGTTTTTT
TRBJ1-5,NA,NA,TRBV21-1,CASRLRWARPPYSNQPQHF,TGTGCCAGCAGGCTTCGTTGGGCGAGGCCCCCGTATAGCAATCAGCCCCAGCATTTT
TRBJ1-1,NA,NA,TRBV10-3,CAISSRATEAFF,TGTGCCATCAGCTCCAGGGCCACTGAAGCTTTCTTT
TRBJ2-1,NA,NA,TRBV10-1,CASSESRTAYNEQFF,TGCGCCAGCAGTGAGTCAAGGACAGCCTACAATGAGCAGTTCTTC
TRBJ1-2,NA,NA,TRBV4-1,CASSQERGTSTYGYTF,TGCGCCAGCAGCCAAGAGAGGGGGACGTCGACTTATGGCTACACCTTC
TRBJ2-1,TRBD1,NA,TRBV18,CASSHGQGDNEQFF,TGTGCCAGCTCTCATGGACAGGGAGACAATGAGCAGTTCTTC
TRBJ1-2,TRBD1,NA,TRBV3-1/TRBV3-2,CASSQDFRGQNYGYTF,TGTGCCAGCAGCCAAGATTTCAGGGGGCAAAACTATGGCTACACCTTC
TRBJ2-4,NA,NA,TRBV5-6,CASSWRDSKNIQYF,TGTGCCAGCAGCTGGAGGGACAGCAAAAACATTCAGTACTTC
TRBJ2-3,TRBD1,NA,TRBV10-2,CASRRTGDTDTQYF,TGCGCCAGCAGGAGGACAGGGGATACAGATACGCAGTATTTT
TRBJ1-2,NA,NA,TRBV7-2,CASSLPVGAGGYGYTF,TGTGCCAGCAGCTTACCGGTAGGGGCGGGCGGCTATGGCTACACCTTC
TRBJ2-1,NA,once,TRBV4-1,CASSHQAGSVDNEQFF,TGCGCCAGCAGCCATCAAGCGGGCTCCGTTGACAATGAGCAGTTCTTC
TRBJ1-1,NA,NA,TRBV27,CASSFRRLNTEAFF,TGTGCCAGCAGTTTCCGACGGTTGAACACTGAAGCTTTCTTT
TRBJ2-1,NA,NA,TRBV11-2,CASSPQFF,TGTGCCAGCAGCCCACAGTTCTTC
TRBJ1-6,TRBD1,NA,TRBV27,CASSYSTGQGIYNSPLHF,TGTGCCAGCAGTTATTCTACGGGACAGGGAATTTATAATTCACCCCTCCACTTT
TRBJ1-3,NA,NA,TRBV7-2,CASSLVGADSGNTIYF,TGTGCCAGCAGCTTAGTAGGGGCAGACTCTGGAAACACCATATATTTT
TRBJ2-1,NA,NA,TRBV5-8,CASSLRAVRQFF,TGTGCCAGCAGCCTAAGGGCGGTCCGGCAGTTCTTC
TRBJ1-5,TRBD1,NA,TRBV19,CASKDRGPNSNQPQHF,TGTGCCAGCAAAGACAGGGGGCCCAATAGCAATCAGCCCCAGCATTTT
TRBJ2-5,TRBD1,NA,TRBV19,CASRSGSTGIETQYF,TGTGCCAGTAGGTCAGGGTCGACAGGGATAGAGACCCAGTACTTC
TRBJ2-2,NA,once,TRBV30,CAWSLTRSTGELFF,TGTGCCTGGAGTCTCACTAGGAGCACCGGGGAGCTGTTTTTT